This T cell receptor (beta chain) is drawn from a study of cytomegalovirus exposure and HLA in healthy donors. In the study overall: Within an early data release were 80 million to 90 million unique TCRs drawn from HLA-typed donors. Study-level points and caveats: Associated with cytomegalovirus, according to the listing, were approximately 160 TCR beta chains.

V was trimmed by 7 bases and J by 2 bases, leaving 15 bases between them. The CDR3 has 14 residues. Germline CDR1 MNHNS, CDR2 SASEGT. As concerns this clone: Its matching antigen is unknown.

PCR employed 60 Vbeta and 13 Jbeta primers. Profiled with immunoSEQ multiplex PCR; TCRdb holds only in-frame clones, not every one. The sample records some 190,000 clones, 87% being singletons. Sequencing used PBMCs. The chain combines TRBV6-1 with TRBJ2-7; D may be TRBD2 (5 bases). This TCR was sampled from a young man in good health and CMV-seronegative. The CDR3 region is CASTTPGDTYEQYF. The CDR3 nucleotides are TGTGCCAGCACCACACCCGGGGATACCTACGAGCAGTACTTC.